This entry lists 14 T cell receptor beta chains sequenced from one sample in a study of cytomegalovirus exposure and HLA in healthy donors. The PCR had 60 Vbeta and 13 Jbeta primers. Libraries were prepared by immunoSEQ multiplex PCR; TCRdb keeps only in-frame clonotypes and omits some of them. Its table lists more than 95,000 clones. The sequenced sample was PBMCs. The receptors originated from a man aged 35-49 years in good health and CMV-seronegative.

V and J are TRBV10-2 and TRBJ1-5, with D possibly matching TRBD1 (5 bases). The V end lost 8 bases, the J end lost 1 base, and 15 bases lay between the germline ends. This CDR3 has 15 amino acids. Looked up from germline, CDR1 is WSHSY and CDR2 is SAAADI. The CDR3 is CASRAGRGSNQPQHF. In nucleotides, the CDR3 is TGCGCCAGCCGTGCGGGGAGGGGAAGCAATCAGCCCCAGCATTTT.

The rearrangement uses TRBV18 and TRBJ1-1, with D possibly TRBD1 on 5 matching bases. The length of the CDR3 is 13 residues. With 3 bases removed from V and 8 bases from J, the gap between germline ends came to 13 bases. Germline-derived CDR1 and CDR2 are KGHSH and LQKENI. The chain's CDR3 is CASSPRRGAEAFF. CDR3 DNA sequence: TGTGCCAGCTCACCGAGACGCGGGGCAGAAGCTTTCTTT.

J is TRBJ1-1 and V is TRBV5-4; D perhaps matches TRBD1 (6 bases). CDR3 length: 12 amino acids. CDR1 is SGHNT and CDR2 is YYREEE in the germline V gene (reference sequence). The ends were cut back, 0 bases at V and 9 bases at J, with 9 bases in the middle. Written as DNA, the CDR3 is TGTGCCAGCAGCTTGGTGGACAGCAAAGCTTTCTTT. Protein product: CASSLVDSKAFF. Together with reference TRBV5-4 and TRBJ1-1, the CDR3 gives the full variable domain: ETGVTQSPTHLIKTRGQQVTLRCSSQSGHNTVSWYQQALGQGPQFIFQYYREEENGRGNFPPRFSGLQFPNYSSELNVNALELDDSALYLCASSLVDSKAFFGQGTRLTVV.

With respect to this clone: The junction and the germline gene differ at one end; a read error may be behind it. The chain uses TRBV6-4 and TRBJ2-7; D is undetermined. This CDR3 has 12 residues. CDR1 is MRHNA and CDR2 is SNTAGT in the germline V gene. In DNA, the CDR3 is TGTGCCAGCAGTGGTGTCTCCGACGAGCAGTACTTC. Protein product: CASSGVSDEQYF.

This sequence joins TRBV15 and TRBJ2-3; 11 bases are a match to TRBD2. Germline V gene data show CDR1 as LNHNV and CDR2 as YYDKDF (reference sequence). V trimming: 3 bases; J trimming: 3 bases; junction bases outside the gene matches: 5. The CDR3 is 16 residues long. The CDR3 DNA reads TGTGCCACCAGCAGCCGACTAGCGGGGATAACAGATACGCAGTATTTT. Protein product: CATSSRLAGITDTQYF.

The chain couples TRBV18 to TRBJ2-2; possibly TRBD2 for D (6 bases). Germline-derived CDR1 and CDR2 are KGHSH and LQKENI. The CDR3 contains 15 residues. V was shortened by 1 base and J by 2 bases, with 8 bases between the two germline ends. The CDR3 nucleotides are TGTGCCAGCTCACCACGGGGAGGAAACACCGGGGAGCTGTTTTTT. Amino acid sequence: CASSPRGGNTGELFF.

The chain has TRBV27 and TRBJ2-2, with 10 positions matching TRBD2. Per the germline V gene, CDR1 is MNHEY and CDR2 is SMNVEV (reference sequence). The CDR3 extends over 17 amino acids. V lost 5 bases and J lost 1; bases outside the gene matches: 7. DNA for the CDR3: TGTGCCAGCAGTCCTCATATAGCGGGGGGGAACACCGGGGAGCTGTTTTTT. Amino acids: CASSPHIAGGNTGELFF.

The chain links TRBV14 to TRBJ2-3; no reliable D call. The CDR3 sequence is 15 residues long. Germline CDR1 SGHDN, CDR2 FVKESK. V was clipped by 2 bases and J by 0 bases, with 9 bases between them. For the CDR3, the DNA is TGTGCCAGCAGCCAAACAATGACTAGCACAGATACGCAGTATTTT. The encoded protein is CASSQTMTSTDTQYF.

The gene calls are TRBV5-4 and TRBJ2-3; 13 bases map to TRBD2. The CDR3 loop spans 17 amino acids. V was pared by 6 bases and J by 4 bases, with 11 bases of the junction left unmatched. Germline CDR1 is SGHNT and CDR2 is YYREEE (reference sequence). The CDR3 coding sequence is TGTGCCAGCACCATGCATCGTGGACTAGCGGGAGCAGATACGCAGTATTTT. Amino acid sequence: CASTMHRGLAGADTQYF.

The chain employs TRBV7-9 and TRBJ1-1; D gene ambiguous. The V end was cut by 8 bases, the J end by 2 bases, with 12 bases between. In germline, CDR1 is SEHNR, CDR2 FQNEAQ (reference sequence). CDR3 size: 13 residues. The CDR3 DNA sequence: TGTGCCAGCGGCGGGCAGATAAACACTGAAGCTTTCTTT. It is translated as CASGGQINTEAFF.

The chain carries TRBV5-1 and TRBJ2-5, with no clear D. Germline loops: CDR1 SGHRS, CDR2 YFSETQ. This CDR3 is 12 amino acids long. Trimming pared 0 bases from V and 7 bases from J, leaving 7 bases between. The CDR3 is CASSLDSLTQYF. The CDR3, as DNA: TGCGCCAGCAGCTTGGACAGTTTGACCCAGTACTTC. Drawing the rest from reference TRBV5-1 and TRBJ2-5, the complete variable domain is KAGVTQTPRYLIKTRGQQVTLSCSPISGHRSVSWYQQTPGQGLQFLFEYFSETQRNKGNFPGRFSGRQFSNSRSEMNVSTLELGDSALYLCASSLDSLTQYFGPGTRLLVL.

CDR3 in amino acids: CASSFDRATEAFF. The CDR3, as DNA: TGTGCCAGCAGCTTTGACAGGGCCACTGAAGCTTTCTTT. V is TRBV7-8 and J is TRBJ1-1, with TRBD1 matching over 7 bases. Germline V CDR1 and CDR2: SGHVS, FQNEAQ. The CDR3 length is 13 residues. V shed 3 bases and J 4 bases; nucleotides not matched to a gene: 2.

The V call is TRBV5-1, the J call TRBJ2-7; perhaps TRBD1 as D (6 bases). From germline, CDR1 is SGHRS and CDR2 YFSETQ. The CDR3 totals 14 residues. V lost 3 bases to trimming and J lost 5 bases, with 15 bases between them. The CDR3 region has the DNA TGCGCCAGCAGCTGGGGGCAGGGCGACAACGAGCAGTACTTC. Translation: CASSWGQGDNEQYF.

The rearrangement uses TRBV30 and TRBJ2-5; 10 bases map to TRBD2. The CDR3 loop spans 13 amino acids. The ends lost 6 bases at V and 2 bases at J; junction bases unmatched: 3. Germline V gives CDR1 GTSNPN, CDR2 SVGIG (reference sequence). The CDR3 nucleotides are TGTGCCTGCGGGACTAGCGTACAAGAGACCCAGTACTTC. It yields the protein CACGTSVQETQYF.